This TCR beta chain originates from a study of PD-1 blockade in mismatch repair-deficient tumors. All patients were mismatch repair deficient, assessed by either PCR or immunohistochemistry. TCRs were sequenced from three patients responding to pembrolizumab. Here immunoSEQ multiplex PCR was the method, and the copy in TCRdb shows in-frame clones only, minus some. This repertoire shows approximately 100,000 clones, approximately 80% found once; its top ten account for approximately 6.8%. Source: peripheral blood, taken about 33 weeks after starting pembrolizumab. The clonotype comes from an adult with mismatch repair-deficient cancer.

The CDR3 loop is CASSLYPGLRAKNIQYF. The DNA for the CDR3 is TGTGCCAGCAGTTTATATCCGGGGCTGCGGGCCAAAAACATTCAGTACTTC. This chain uses TRBV27 with TRBJ2-4; D is tentatively TRBD1 or TRBD2 (5 bases each). The CDR3 contains 17 residues. V lost 1 base and J lost 1, with 14 bases in between. Germline V gene sequence: CDR1 MNHEY, CDR2 SMNVEV (reference sequence).